Following are 3 T cell receptor beta chains from one sample sequenced in a study of shared clonotypes between healthy human individuals. Clones were read by immunoSEQ multiplex PCR, and TCRdb kept only the in-frame ones, dropping some. The table has some 790,000 clones, approximately 72% seen once. Sequencing was done on a sample of memory CD4+ T cells sorted from blood. Subset defined: CD45RA-negative fraction. These receptors came from a young woman in good health.

This clone appeared a few times. The chain is built from TRBV15 and TRBJ2-4; D is perhaps TRBD1 or TRBD2 (5 bases each). The ends were cut back, 5 bases at V and 0 bases at J, with 14 bases in the middle. The germline gives CDR1 LNHNV, CDR2 YYDKDF (reference sequence). The CDR3 sequence is 16 residues long. The CDR3 protein is CATSSRDAAAKNIQYF. The DNA of the CDR3 is TGTGCCACCAGCTCCCGGGACGCGGCAGCCAAAAACATTCAGTACTTC.

This chain links TRBV18 with TRBJ2-7; D is uncertain. V dropped 3 bases and J dropped 2 bases, with 14 bases sitting between them. In germline, CDR1 is KGHSH, CDR2 LQKENI. The CDR3 contains 15 residues. The CDR3 sequence: CASSPPGSATYEQYF. The CDR3 coding sequence is TGTGCCAGCTCACCCCCGGGTAGTGCGACCTACGAGCAGTACTTC.

The rearrangement uses TRBV5-1 and TRBJ1-4, with 8 bases identical to TRBD1. The CDR3 extends over 14 amino acids. J was trimmed by 4 bases and V by 3 bases; bases with no gene match: 2. CDR1 is SGHRS, CDR2 YFSETQ, per germline. Here the CDR3 reads CASSWTGNNEKLFF. CDR3 bases: TGCGCCAGCAGCTGGACAGGGAATAATGAAAAACTGTTTTTT.